These 13 T cell receptor beta chains share one sample of origin, sequenced in a study of beta chain features in type 1 diabetes. No antigen is known for these receptors. Expressed TCRB transcripts got sequenced, as all isolated RNA was reverse transcribed. The assay was immunoSEQ multiplex PCR, and TCRdb's table has in-frame clones only and misses some. The repertoire holds a few hundred thousand clones, with 8.5% to 10% as singletons. Study-wide points: TCRB CDR3s from Type 1 diabetes patients were moderately but significantly shorter in all four CD4+ subsets.

The sequenced sample was central memory CD4+ T cells from blood. The receptor source for this set is a man aged 25 to 40 with type 1 diabetes.

V is TRBV9 and J is TRBJ1-5; no clear D. The CDR3 loop spans 14 amino acids. The germline CDR1 and CDR2 sequences are SGDLS and YYNGEE. Trimming removed 1 base at V and 0 bases at J, with 5 bases between. The CDR3 here is CASSVNPSNQPQHF. The CDR3, as DNA: TGTGCCAGCAGCGTAAACCCTAGCAATCAGCCCCAGCATTTT.

This clone has only a few counts. The chain links TRBV9 to TRBJ2-3, with TRBD2 matching over 8 bases. Trimming at V came to 0 bases and at J to 3 bases, leaving 6 bases not matched to a gene. The CDR3 loop spans 16 amino acids. Germline CDR1 SGDLS, CDR2 YYNGEE. CDR3 amino acids: CASSVGGGLATDTQYF. In nucleotides, the CDR3 is TGTGCCAGCAGCGTAGGAGGTGGACTAGCTACAGATACGCAGTATTTT. Together with reference TRBV9 and TRBJ2-3, the CDR3 gives the full variable domain: DSGVTQTPKHLITATGQRVTLRCSPRSGDLSVYWYQQSLDQGLQFLIQYYNGEERAKGNILERFSAQQFPDLHSELNLSSLELGDSALYFCASSVGGGLATDTQYFGPGTRLTVL.

This rearrangement joins TRBV9 to TRBJ1-2; 10 bases are a match to TRBD1. The CDR3 spans 17 residues. J lost 0 bases, V lost 6 bases, and 11 bases had no gene match. Germline CDR1 is SGDLS and CDR2 is YYNGEE. CDR3 nucleotide sequence: TGTGCCAGCACCCTTGGGGCGGGACAGGGGTCTAACTATGGCTACACCTTC. It translates to CASTLGAGQGSNYGYTF.

V and J are TRBV5-1 and TRBJ1-1; D gene ambiguous. Germline CDR1 is SGHRS and CDR2 is YFSETQ. The CDR3 has 15 residues. The ends were cut back, 5 bases at V and 0 bases at J, with 14 bases in the middle. In DNA form, the CDR3 reads TGCGCCAGCAGAATCGGGAACACCATGAACACTGAAGCTTTCTTT. Translation: CASRIGNTMNTEAFF.

The rearrangement links TRBV11-2 to TRBJ2-5, with 12 bases aligning to TRBD2. The CDR3 runs to 19 residues. With 8 bases clipped from V and 5 bases from J, the junction kept 21 bases outside the gene matches. The germline V gene has CDR1 SGHAT and CDR2 FQNNGV. Written as DNA, the CDR3 is TGTGCCAGCCGAATGGGACTAGCGGGCGGGGTCAGAAGTTTGGAGACCCAGTACTTC. Protein sequence: CASRMGLAGGVRSLETQYF. Complete variable domain (other parts from reference TRBV11-2 and TRBJ2-5): EAGVAQSPRYKIIEKRQSVAFWCNPISGHATLYWYQQILGQGPKLLIQFQNNGVVDDSQLPKDRFSAERLKGVDSTLKIQPAKLEDSAVYLCASRMGLAGGVRSLETQYFGPGTRLLVL.

In this sample, this clone turned up a few times. The rearrangement joins TRBV28 to TRBJ1-5, with D possibly matching TRBD1 (6 bases). The V and J ends lost 5 bases and 5 bases respectively, with 13 bases between them. The CDR3 has 14 residues. The germline gives CDR1 MDHEN, CDR2 SYDVKM. This CDR3 is CASSPTGFDQPQHF. Here the CDR3 DNA reads TGTGCCAGCAGTCCGACAGGATTCGATCAGCCCCAGCATTTT.

J is TRBJ2-3 and V is TRBV2, with D maybe TRBD2 (5 bases). The CDR3 spans 14 residues. Germline V gene lookup returns CDR1 SNHLY and CDR2 FYNNEI. V was shortened by 4 bases and J by 0 bases, with 8 bases between the two germline ends. The CDR3 DNA sequence: TGTGCCAGCAGTGGGCGGGTTAGCACAGATACGCAGTATTTT. Translation gives CASSGRVSTDTQYF.

The chain couples TRBV15 to TRBJ1-2; D is ambiguous. The length of the CDR3 is 14 residues. Per germline, CDR1 LNHNV and CDR2 YYDKDF (reference sequence). Deletions cut 0 bases from V and 8 bases from J, with 13 bases between. CDR3 bases: TGTGCCACCAGCAGAGATTTGGGTTCACAGGGCTACACCTTC. This encodes CATSRDLGSQGYTF.

This chain joins TRBV4-1 and TRBJ1-1; 8 bases match TRBD1. The CDR3 runs to 17 residues. Germline assignment: CDR1 MGHRA and CDR2 YSYEKL. V gave up 0 bases and J gave up 1 base; unmatched junction bases: 7. The CDR3 DNA reads TGCGCCAGCAGCCAAGATGGGGACAGGCCAACGAACACTGAAGCTTTCTTT. Its protein is CASSQDGDRPTNTEAFF.

This clone was recorded a few times. The J gene is TRBJ1-2, the V gene TRBV6-5; D is perhaps TRBD1 (6 bases). Trimming pared 6 bases from V and 8 bases from J, leaving 22 bases between. The CDR3 is 15 residues long. The germline CDR1 and CDR2 sequences are MNHEY and SVGAGI. CDR3 DNA: TGTGCCAGCAGCGGCGGCAGGGGTAGATCTTACGGCTACACCTTC. Translation: CASSGGRGRSYGYTF.

In its sample, this clone was seen a few times. J is TRBJ2-2 and V is TRBV6-5; no firm D call. This CDR3 contains 12 residues. V was shortened by 2 bases and J by 8 bases, with 6 bases between the two germline ends. Germline CDR1 and CDR2: MNHEY and SVGAGI. CDR3 DNA sequence: TGTGCCAGCAGTTACAGAGAGGGGGAGCTGTTTTTT. This codes for CASSYREGELFF.

This chain uses TRBV15 with TRBJ2-7, with 8 positions matching TRBD1. V shed 0 bases and J 3 bases; nucleotides not matched to a gene: 4. The germline V gene has CDR1 LNHNV and CDR2 YYDKDF (reference sequence). The CDR3 extends over 15 amino acids. CDR3 loop: CATSREATGDYEQYF. The CDR3 DNA is TGTGCCACCAGCAGAGAAGCGACAGGGGACTACGAGCAGTACTTC. Full variable domain (rest looked up from reference TRBV15 and TRBJ2-7): DAMVIQNPRYQVTQFGKPVTLSCSQTLNHNVMYWYQQKSSQAPKLLFHYYDKDFNNEADTPDNFQSRRPNTSFCFLDIRSPGLGDTAMYLCATSREATGDYEQYFGPGTRLTVT.

In this sample, this clone turned up many times. The rearrangement links TRBV11-2 to TRBJ1-2; tentative D call: TRBD1 (5 bases). Germline V gene lookup returns CDR1 SGHAT and CDR2 FQNNGV. This CDR3 is 13 amino acids long. Trimming shortened V by 5 bases and J by 4 bases, and 11 bases separated the two germline ends. CDR3 sequence (DNA): TGTGCCAGCAGCCTTGGGGCGGGCTATGGCTACACCTTC. Amino acid sequence: CASSLGAGYGYTF.